The clone carrying this T cell receptor beta chain was observed many times. Antigen: not known. The sample originates from a study of response to subunit inactivated influenza vaccine. V was trimmed by 8 bases and J by 0 bases, leaving 14 bases between them. This CDR3 spans 15 amino acids. Per the germline V gene, CDR1 is SGHAT and CDR2 is FQNNGV. Study-wide points: It was the authors' suggestion that each seasonal influenza vaccination recruits few new T cells.

In TCRdb, the RT-PCR reads were re-called with MiXCR into one record per CDR3 protein. The data show more than 150,000 distinct CDR3 sequences, roughly 10% seen once. This chain uses TRBV11-2 with TRBJ2-1; D gene uncertain. This sequence was found in a man aged 50 to 69 who received an inactivated influenza vaccine. The sequencing used CD8+ T cells sorted from PBMCs, collected less than 30 months after vaccination. CDR3 sequence (DNA): TGTGCCAGCGGTACGGGCCGCAGCTCCTACAATGAGCAGTTCTTC. As protein: CASGTGRSSYNEQFF. The variable domain in full, with the rest retrieved from reference TRBV11-2 and TRBJ2-1, is EAGVAQSPRYKIIEKRQSVAFWCNPISGHATLYWYQQILGQGPKLLIQFQNNGVVDDSQLPKDRFSAERLKGVDSTLKIQPAKLEDSAVYLCASGTGRSSYNEQFFGPGTRLTVL.